What follows is one TCR beta chain and its context. What this receptor recognizes is not known. No much larger clone exists at a distance of one base, and base qualities are not known. This sample was included in a study of blood T cell repertoires in COVID-19 (TCRdb year 2020). Turning to the overall study: Samples covering the acute and convalescent phases of COVID-19 were provided by collaborators in the United States, Italy and Spain. The prospective study material was composed of cDNA or gDNA derived from T cells, B-cell-depleted T cells, or PBMCs. Deeply sampled blood TCRbeta repertoires from subjects exposed to, actively infected with, or recovered from COVID-19 were included in the dataset. The repertoires were made available in a free public database intended to serve as a resource for research on the immune response to SARS-CoV-2. Samples were obtained from the ongoing ImmuneRACE study (first 160 participants) and from about 1,300 subjects provided by 6 global collaborators. Nearly every sample came with metadata listing a de-identified subject ID, COVID-19 status, age in years and sex. Where HLA class I and class II types were available, the types were taken from metadata supplied by the sample provider, not from assay-based typing.

One collaborating source in Seattle enrolled patients while the patients were actively infected and followed the patients over time throughout the course of disease. Each collaborating institution followed its own protocols to collect whole blood in K2EDTA tubes. For TCRbeta analysis, collaborators shipped samples as frozen whole blood, isolated PBMCs, or DNA extracted from either of those sample types. The research as a whole found: The amount of clinical and demographic metadata varied by source and participant and was provided uncurated.

TCRbeta CDR3 regions were amplified from genomic DNA by means of the immunoSEQ Assay, a bias-controlled multiplex PCR. The authors processed their data as follows. The number of nucleated cells in each sample was estimated from the amplification of reference gene primers within the assay. Sequence reads were collapsed and filtered to measure the absolute abundance of every unique TCRbeta CDR3 rearrangement. For each sample, productive Simpson clonality was calculated as the square root of Simpson's diversity index across productive rearrangements. TCRdb carries this immuneACCESS record with in-frame sequences only. Its versions omit some clonotypes, under half of them owing to an unresolved V gene in the studies checked, with the rest unexplained. V and J calls plus clone size are reproduced from that table; the DNA served to infer D and trimming. The sample data list 250,000 to 350,000 clones, and 80% to 90% of these were observed just once. 6% to 8% of the sample rests with the top ten.

The CDR3 has 13 amino acids, counting the end cysteine and phenylalanine. Only CDR3 DNA remains: 39 bases, in frame from the first base. V is reduced by 3 bases and J by 6 bases, leaving a spacing of 11 bases between them. As encoded in the germline V gene, CDR1 is KGHSH while CDR2 is LQKENI. This sequence uses TRBV18 and TRBJ1-1; TRBD1 is a possible D gene, resting on 6 matching bases. The sequencing input was peripheral blood. This TCR came from a woman aged 45 to 65 with COVID-19, enrolled during active disease. For the CDR3, the sequence is CASSPDRNSEAFF. The nucleotides read TGTGCCAGCTCACCGGACAGAAACTCTGAAGCTTTCTTT.